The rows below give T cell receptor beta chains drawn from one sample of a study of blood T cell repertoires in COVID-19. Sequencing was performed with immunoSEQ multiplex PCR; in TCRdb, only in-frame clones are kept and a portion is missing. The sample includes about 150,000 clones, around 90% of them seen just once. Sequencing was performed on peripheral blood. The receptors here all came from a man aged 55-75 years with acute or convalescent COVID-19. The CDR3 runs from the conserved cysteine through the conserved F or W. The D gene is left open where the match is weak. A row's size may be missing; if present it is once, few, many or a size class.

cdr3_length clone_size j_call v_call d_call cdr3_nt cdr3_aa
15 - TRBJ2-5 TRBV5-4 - TGTGCCAGCAGCTTGGGAAGGGACAAACAAGAGACCCAGTACTTC CASSLGRDKQETQYF
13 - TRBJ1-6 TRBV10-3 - TGTGCCATCAGTGCAGGGGTTAATTCACCCCTCCACTTT CAISAGVNSPLHF
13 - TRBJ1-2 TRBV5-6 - TGTGCCAGCAGCTTTGGGCAGGAAGAAGGCTACACCTTC CASSFGQEEGYTF
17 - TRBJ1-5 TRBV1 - TGCACCAGCAGCCAAGATGGCCCACGGGGGGGTTTTCAGCCCCAGCATTTT CTSSQDGPRGGFQPQHF
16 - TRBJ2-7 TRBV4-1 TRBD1 TGCGCCAGCAGCCAACAAGGACAGGGGCCCTCCTACGAGCAGTACTTC CASSQQGQGPSYEQYF
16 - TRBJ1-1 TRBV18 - TGTGCCAGCTCCCCCGGGACACCCCAACGGGACACTGAAGCTTTCTTT CASSPGTPQRDTEAFF
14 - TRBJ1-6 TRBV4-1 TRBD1 TGCGCCAGCAGCCAAGAGACAGGGTTTTCACCCCTCCACTTT CASSQETGFSPLHF
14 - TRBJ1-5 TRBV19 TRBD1 TGTGCCAGTAGATACACAGGGGGCAATCAGCCCCAGCATTTT CASRYTGGNQPQHF
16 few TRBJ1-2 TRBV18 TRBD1 TGTGCCAGCTCACCCGGGACAGGGGGTTCTGGCTATGGCTACACCTTC CASSPGTGGSGYGYTF
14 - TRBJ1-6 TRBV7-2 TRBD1 TGTGCCAGCAGCTACGGACAGGGTAGTTGGCCCCTCCACTTT CASSYGQGSWPLHF
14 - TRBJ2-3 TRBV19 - TGTGCCAGTAACAACGGATTGGAGGGAGATACGCAGTATTTT CASNNGLEGDTQYF
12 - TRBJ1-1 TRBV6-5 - TGTGCCAGCATTAACATGAACACTGAAGCTTTCTTT CASINMNTEAFF
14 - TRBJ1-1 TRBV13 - TGTGCCAGCAGCTTTTCAGGGTTGAACACTGAAGCTTTCTTT CASSFSGLNTEAFF
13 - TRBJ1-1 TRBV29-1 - TGCAGCGTGGGAGGATCCGTGAACACTGAAGCTTTCTTT CSVGGSVNTEAFF
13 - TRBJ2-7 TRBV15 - TGTGCCACCAGCAGACAGGGTGGGTACGAGCAGTACTTC CATSRQGGYEQYF
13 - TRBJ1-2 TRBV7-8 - TGTGCCAGCACCAGGACAGCCGGCTATGGCTACACCTTC CASTRTAGYGYTF
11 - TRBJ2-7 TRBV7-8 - TGTGCCAGCAGTCCCAACTACGAGCAGTACTTC CASSPNYEQYF
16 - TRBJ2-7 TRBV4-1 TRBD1 TGCGCCAGCAGCCAGACTCCGGGACAGGCGGGTAACGAGCAGTACTTC CASSQTPGQAGNEQYF
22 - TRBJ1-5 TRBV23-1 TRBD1 TGCGCCAGCAGTCGCCACGGGACAGGGGAGCCCCCCACAATGATCAGCAATCAGCCCCAGCATTTT CASSRHGTGEPPTMISNQPQHF
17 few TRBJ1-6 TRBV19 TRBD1 TGTGCCAGTAGTTCCATGAGGACAGGGGGCAGAGATTCACCCCTCCACTTT CASSSMRTGGRDSPLHF
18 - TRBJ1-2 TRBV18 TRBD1 TGTGCCAGCTCACCACGGGACAGCCCAACTATGATTTGGGGAGGCTACACCTTC CASSPRDSPTMIWGGYTF
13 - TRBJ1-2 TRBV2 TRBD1 TGTGCCAGCAGAGGACAGGGTGGCGGAGGCTACACCTTC CASRGQGGGGYTF
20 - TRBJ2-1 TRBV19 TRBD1 TGTGCCAGTACCAGAGGGGGGGACAGGGCGAACCGAGTGAACTACAATGAGCAGTTCTTC CASTRGGDRANRVNYNEQFF
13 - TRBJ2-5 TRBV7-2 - TGTGCCAGCAGCTTAAACAATGGGGGGGCCCCCGACTTC CASSLNNGGAPDF
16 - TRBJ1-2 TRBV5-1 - TGCGCCAGCAGCTTGTCGGGAGTAACCGGGAACTATGGCTACACCTTC CASSLSGVTGNYGYTF